One and the same sample provided the 30 T cell receptor beta chains below, sequenced in a study of cytomegalovirus exposure and HLA in healthy donors. The PCR ran on 60 Vbeta and 13 Jbeta primers. Here immunoSEQ multiplex PCR was the method, and the copy in TCRdb shows in-frame clones only, minus some. The table has a few hundred thousand clones, about 93% seen once. Sequenced sample: PBMCs. The receptor set was obtained from a girl under 10 years old in good health and CMV-seronegative.

The rearrangement links TRBV29-1 to TRBJ2-3, with 7 nucleotides matching TRBD2. The CDR3 covers 15 residues. The germline V gene encodes CDR1 SQVTM and CDR2 ANQGSEA. With 7 bases clipped from V and 2 bases from J, the junction kept 12 bases outside the gene matches. This chain's CDR3 is CSGKTLAEITDTQYF. The CDR3 DNA reads as TGCAGCGGTAAAACCCTAGCGGAGATCACAGATACGCAGTATTTT.

The chain combines TRBV5-6 with TRBJ2-2, with 10 bases that match TRBD2. CDR3 length: 16 residues. The germline V gene encodes CDR1 SGHDT and CDR2 YYEEEE. The V gene end was trimmed by 2 bases and the J gene end by 4 bases; junction bases not matched to a gene: 5. Here the CDR3 reads CASSFLTSGPTGELFF. CDR3 in DNA: TGTGCCAGCAGCTTCTTGACTAGCGGGCCCACCGGGGAGCTGTTTTTT.

The V call is TRBV7-2, the J call TRBJ2-3; D uncertain. V lost 4 bases and J 10 bases, leaving 12 bases between the germline ends. Germline V gene data show CDR1 as SGHTA and CDR2 as FQGNSA. The CDR3 length is 12 residues. The CDR3 here is CASSSPPGSQYF. The CDR3 nucleotides are TGTGCCAGCAGCTCACCCCCTGGCTCGCAGTATTTT.

The V call is TRBV30, the J call TRBJ1-5; D ambiguous. This CDR3 has 14 residues. The germline gives CDR1 GTSNPN, CDR2 SVGIG (reference sequence). The germline V and J ends were trimmed by 5 bases and 1 base, with 12 bases remaining between them. This CDR3 is CAWHAAGSNQPQHF. The CDR3 nucleotides read TGTGCCTGGCATGCAGCGGGAAGCAATCAGCCCCAGCATTTT.

V and J are TRBV15 and TRBJ1-4; 9 nucleotides line up with TRBD1. Germline-derived CDR1 and CDR2 are LNHNV and YYDKDF (reference sequence). The CDR3 sequence is 17 residues long. Unmatched junction bases numbered 8, after V lost 1 base and J lost 5 bases. The CDR3 bases are TGTGCCACCAGCAGAGCCCGACCGGGACAGGGAAATGAAAAACTGTTTTTT. Translation: CATSRARPGQGNEKLFF.

This chain joins TRBV2 and TRBJ2-1; no definite D call. Germline V lookup: CDR1 SNHLY, CDR2 FYNNEI. Trimming removed 3 bases from V and 8 bases from J, with 8 bases in between. This CDR3 has 12 amino acids. CDR3 DNA sequence: TGTGCCAGCAGTGACGCACTTTATGAGCAGTTCTTC. Translation gives CASSDALYEQFF.

The chain combines TRBV11-2 with TRBJ2-5, with TRBD1 identical over 10 bases. V shed 4 bases and J 3 bases; nucleotides not matched to a gene: 14. Per the germline V gene, CDR1 is SGHAT and CDR2 is FQNNGV. The CDR3 has 18 amino acids. The CDR3 bases are TGTGCCAGCAGCTATCGTCGCGGGACAGGGGATTTGGAAGAGACCCAGTACTTC. It specifies CASSYRRGTGDLEETQYF.

V gene TRBV2 combines with J gene TRBJ2-7, with 7 bases matching TRBD2. CDR1 and CDR2 from the germline V gene are SNHLY and FYNNEI. The trim removed 6 bases at V and 2 bases at J, leaving 4 bases unmatched. The CDR3 runs to 13 residues. The CDR3 coding sequence is TGTGCCAGCAGCCTAGCGGTTACCTACGAGCAGTACTTC. It encodes CASSLAVTYEQYF. Filled out from reference TRBV2 and TRBJ2-7, the complete variable domain reads EPEVTQTPSHQVTQMGQEVILRCVPISNHLYFYWYRQILGQKVEFLVSFYNNEISEKSEIFDDQFSVERPDGSNFTLKIRSTKLEDSAMYFCASSLAVTYEQYFGPGTRLTVT.

This clone showed up just a few times. V gene TRBV18 combines with J gene TRBJ1-1, with TRBD1 as a possible D gene (5 bases). V lost 6 bases and J 2 bases, leaving 10 bases between the germline ends. Germline assignment: CDR1 KGHSH and CDR2 LQKENI. This CDR3 has 13 amino acids. In DNA form, the CDR3 reads TGTGCCAGCTCGCAGGACACAAACACTGAAGCTTTCTTT. This encodes CASSQDTNTEAFF.

The CDR3 loop reads CASSFEAAETQYF. The CDR3 coding sequence is TGTGCCAGCAGTTTCGAGGCAGCAGAGACCCAGTACTTC. V gene TRBV28 combines with J gene TRBJ2-5, with no clear D. The CDR3 loop spans 13 amino acids. Germline V lookup: CDR1 MDHEN, CDR2 SYDVKM. V was trimmed by 3 bases and J by 4 bases, leaving 9 bases between them.

The chain carries TRBV11-2 and TRBJ2-5; possibly TRBD2 for D (5 bases). Trimming left V 0 bases short and J 4 bases short, with 15 bases between. The CDR3 has 16 amino acids. Per germline, CDR1 SGHAT and CDR2 FQNNGV. CDR3 protein: CASSLDRVLEGETQYF. The CDR3 DNA follows: TGTGCCAGCAGCTTAGATAGGGTCTTAGAGGGAGAGACCCAGTACTTC.

The V call is TRBV19, the J call TRBJ2-3; D may be TRBD1 (6 bases). Trimming shortened V by 3 bases and J by 0 bases, and 7 bases separated the two germline ends. CDR1 is LNHDA and CDR2 is SQIVND in the germline V gene (reference sequence). The CDR3 sequence is 14 residues long. The chain's CDR3 is CASSIGTSTDTQYF. Written as DNA, the CDR3 is TGTGCCAGTAGTATCGGGACAAGCACAGATACGCAGTATTTT.

This clone occurred a few times. The chain recombines TRBV7-9 with TRBJ1-1; D call uncertain. Germline loops: CDR1 SEHNR, CDR2 FQNEAQ (reference sequence). The CDR3 covers 11 residues. V was trimmed by 1 base and J by 11 bases, leaving 8 bases between them. The CDR3 protein is CASSLGEAAFF. CDR3 bases: TGTGCCAGCAGCTTAGGCGAGGCGGCTTTCTTT.

The chain joins TRBV7-9 to TRBJ1-5; tentative D call: TRBD1 (5 bases). CDR1 and CDR2 (germline): SEHNR, FQNEAQ (reference sequence). V was cut by 1 base and J by 5 bases, with 12 bases left in between. The CDR3 loop spans 15 amino acids. The chain's CDR3 is CASSLDRPFDQPQHF. In DNA form, the CDR3 reads TGTGCCAGCAGCTTAGACAGGCCGTTCGATCAGCCCCAGCATTTT.

The CDR3 loop reads CATSRVRGRGLIGETQYF. DNA for the CDR3: TGTGCCACCAGCAGAGTACGGGGGAGGGGTCTGATCGGAGAGACCCAGTACTTC. This chain uses TRBV15 with TRBJ2-5; 7 bases are shared with TRBD2. This CDR3 has 18 residues. CDR1 and CDR2 from the germline V gene are LNHNV and YYDKDF (reference sequence). J was trimmed by 4 bases and V by 1 base; bases with no gene match: 15.

The rearrangement links TRBV5-6 to TRBJ2-7; 7 bases align to TRBD1. The germline V gene has CDR1 SGHDT and CDR2 YYEEEE. This CDR3 contains 14 residues. Trimming at V came to 6 bases and at J to 2 bases, leaving 8 bases not matched to a gene. The CDR3 coding sequence is TGTGCCAGCACCCCAGCAGGGGGTCCCTACGAGCAGTACTTC. Protein product: CASTPAGGPYEQYF.

This clone was seen just once. At one boundary the junction diverges from the germline segment, which might be a read error. The same CDR3 is also encoded by other DNA sequences in this sample. This chain's CDR3 is CASSVGGSSYEQYF. The DNA of the CDR3 is TGCGCCAGCAGCGTAGGCGGGTCCTCCTACGAGCAGTACTTC. V usage is TRBV9 and J usage is TRBJ2-7; possibly TRBD2 for D (5 bases). The germline V gene encodes CDR1 SGDLS and CDR2 YYNGEE. CDR3 size: 14 residues.

The chain joins TRBV2 to TRBJ2-1, with a weak D call TRBD2 (6 bases). The CDR3 has 13 amino acids. Germline CDR1 reads SNHLY; CDR2 reads FYNNEI. Trimming stripped 8 bases from V and 2 bases from J, with 10 bases between. The CDR3 sequence: CASSAGTYNEQFF. The DNA of the CDR3 is TGTGCCAGCTCGGCGGGAACCTACAATGAGCAGTTCTTC.

V usage is TRBV7-9 and J usage is TRBJ2-1, with 8 bases fitting TRBD2. The J segment lost 10 bases and the V segment lost 2 bases, leaving 4 bases of the junction unmatched. CDR1 is SEHNR, CDR2 FQNEAQ, per germline (reference sequence). The CDR3 loop spans 13 amino acids. The CDR3 region has the DNA TGTGCCAGCAGCTTATATGGCGGGGGGGAGCAGTTCTTC. Protein product: CASSLYGGGEQFF.

The rearrangement joins TRBV7-2 to TRBJ2-7, with 8 bases identical to TRBD2. Germline values: CDR1 SGHTA, CDR2 FQGNSA. The length of the CDR3 is 15 residues. V lost 1 base and J lost 2; bases outside the gene matches: 4. The CDR3 nucleotides are TGTGCCAGCAGCTTAGGAGCGGGAGTCGCCTACGAGCAGTACTTC. Encoded protein: CASSLGAGVAYEQYF. The full variable domain, completed using reference TRBV7-2 and TRBJ2-7, is GAGVSQSPSNKVTEKGKDVELRCDPISGHTALYWYRQSLGQGLEFLIYFQGNSAPDKSGLPSDRFSAERTGGSVSTLTIQRTQQEDSAVYLCASSLGAGVAYEQYFGPGTRLTVT.

Regarding this clone: One junction end does not reproduce the germline sequence, and a read error may be involved. The rearrangement joins TRBV7-9 to TRBJ1-5, with 7 bases that match TRBD1. The CDR3 length is 13 residues. Per germline, CDR1 SEHNR and CDR2 FQNEAQ (reference sequence). CDR3 sequence: CSSSSRDSWTQHF. The CDR3 DNA is TGTTCCAGCAGCTCCCGGGACAGCTGGACCCAGCATTTT.

This chain connects TRBV6-6 to TRBJ2-7, with 8 bases aligning to TRBD2. V was pared by 0 bases and J by 3 bases, with 4 bases of the junction left unmatched. The CDR3 is made up of 15 amino acids. In germline, CDR1 is MNHNY, CDR2 SVGAGI (reference sequence). The CDR3 reads CASSYSAGGNYEQYF. The CDR3 coding sequence is TGTGCCAGCAGTTACTCCGCGGGGGGCAACTACGAGCAGTACTTC.

The gene calls are TRBV5-6 and TRBJ2-5, with 7 bases identical to TRBD2. The germline gives CDR1 SGHDT, CDR2 YYEEEE. This CDR3 contains 15 residues. With V trimmed by 2 bases and J by 4 bases, 8 bases remained unmatched. The CDR3 DNA reads as TGTGCCAGCAGCTTTTCCCCCGGGGGGTTAGAGACCCAGTACTTC. Translated, it gives CASSFSPGGLETQYF.

This clone was recorded once. The chain uses TRBV20-1 and TRBJ2-7, with 7 positions matching TRBD1. Germline loops: CDR1 DFQATT, CDR2 SNEGSKA (reference sequence). CDR3 size: 11 residues. In DNA, the CDR3 is TGCAGCCCGGGACAGTCCTACGAGCAGTACTTC. Its protein product is CSPGQSYEQYF.

In DNA form, the CDR3 reads TGTGCCAGCAGCTGGGGGGTTGAGGGTGGCTACACCTTC. It yields the protein CASSWGVEGGYTF. The gene calls are TRBV11-2 and TRBJ1-2; possibly TRBD1 for D (5 bases). The germline gives CDR1 SGHAT, CDR2 FQNNGV. The V end lost 4 bases, the J end lost 7 bases, and 13 bases lay between the germline ends. This CDR3 is built from 13 residues.

V usage is TRBV7-9 and J usage is TRBJ2-2; 7 nucleotides match TRBD2. The CDR3 sequence is 15 residues long. V lost 5 bases to trimming and J lost 3 bases; unmatched junction nucleotides: 6. Germline V lookup: CDR1 SEHNR, CDR2 FQNEAQ (reference sequence). CDR3 sequence reads: CASSPRDYDTGELFF. In DNA, the CDR3 is TGTGCCAGCAGCCCCCGGGACTATGACACCGGGGAGCTGTTTTTT.

This clone was seen only once. The chain couples TRBV11-2 to TRBJ2-7; no clear D. This CDR3 comprises 15 residues. Germline values: CDR1 SGHAT, CDR2 FQNNGV. Between the trimmed V and J ends, which lost 0 bases and 6 bases, there was a span of 15 bases. CDR3 nucleotides: TGTGCCAGCAGCTTAGATCAGGCCCGGTCTGGCGAGCAGTACTTC. It codes for CASSLDQARSGEQYF. Full variable domain (missing parts from reference TRBV11-2 and TRBJ2-7): EAGVAQSPRYKIIEKRQSVAFWCNPISGHATLYWYQQILGQGPKLLIQFQNNGVVDDSQLPKDRFSAERLKGVDSTLKIQPAKLEDSAVYLCASSLDQARSGEQYFGPGTRLTVT.

The chain recombines TRBV5-6 with TRBJ2-5; D may be TRBD1 (5 bases). CDR1 and CDR2 (germline): SGHDT, YYEEEE. This CDR3 comprises 16 residues. Trimming cost V 0 bases and J 5 bases, with 17 bases left between them. CDR3 DNA: TGTGCCAGCAGCTTGGAGGAAGGGGCCTCCGTTGAGACCCAGTACTTC. It specifies CASSLEEGASVETQYF.

The V call is TRBV28, the J call TRBJ2-3; 7 positions agree with TRBD1. Germline trimming cut 5 bases from V and 3 bases from J; bases unmatched to any gene: 8. Germline V gene lookup returns CDR1 MDHEN and CDR2 SYDVKM. The CDR3 spans 15 residues. DNA of the CDR3: TGTGCCAGCAGTCTCCTCCCACAGGGGACAGATACGCAGTATTTT. This translates into CASSLLPQGTDTQYF.

This clone was counted once. The rearrangement uses TRBV4-1 and TRBJ1-5, with 7 positions matching TRBD1. The trim removed 0 bases at V and 6 bases at J, leaving 5 bases unmatched. From germline, CDR1 is MGHRA and CDR2 YSYEKL. The CDR3 covers 15 residues. For the CDR3, the DNA is TGCGCCAGCAGCCAAGAGCACAGGGGTGGTCAGCCCCAGCATTTT. This translates into CASSQEHRGGQPQHF.